The 13 T cell receptor beta chains below all came from one sample that was sequenced in a study of T cells in Graves' hyperthyroidism and ophthalmopathy. Researchers took RNA transcripts and amplified the TCR beta CDR3 regions from them. The study used the HTBI primer set for a first-round RT-PCR of the TCR CDR3. TCRdb analysed the multiplex PCR reads with MiXCR anew, one entry per CDR3 protein. The profile shows around 690,000 distinct CDR3 sequences, roughly 20% of them singletons. The sample consisted of blood. All receptors derive from a man in his thirties or forties with Graves' ophthalmopathy.

The gene calls are TRBV5-1 and TRBJ2-7; D might be TRBD2 (5 bases). The CDR3 consists of 15 residues. Trimming removed 3 bases from V and 6 bases from J, with 19 bases in between. Germline CDR1 and CDR2: SGHRS and YFSETQ. The CDR3 spells CASSSFLPGSGEQYF. The CDR3 coding sequence is TGCGCCAGCAGCTCCTTCCTGCCGGGATCGGGCGAGCAGTACTTC.

The gene calls are TRBV20-1 and TRBJ2-7; 9 bases fit TRBD1. The CDR3 runs 14 residues. Trimming cost V 5 bases and J 3 bases; bases outside gene matches: 8. Germline loops: CDR1 DFQATT, CDR2 SNEGSKA (reference sequence). CDR3 coding DNA: TGCAGTGCTGTGGGACAGGGAGGGGACTACGAGCAGTACTTC. Protein product: CSAVGQGGDYEQYF.

The rearrangement uses TRBV20-1 and TRBJ1-5; D unresolved. The CDR3 spans 12 residues. Trimming left V 0 bases short and J 8 bases short, with 8 bases between. Germline V lookup: CDR1 DFQATT, CDR2 SNEGSKA (reference sequence). The CDR3 loop reads CSAREGKEPQHF. The CDR3 DNA is TGCAGTGCTAGAGAAGGAAAAGAGCCCCAGCATTTT.

The CDR3, as DNA: TGCAGTGCTAGGGACTGGATCTACAATGAGCAGTTCTTC. It yields the protein CSARDWIYNEQFF. The gene calls are TRBV20-1 and TRBJ2-1; a weak D match, TRBD2 (5 bases). Trimming cost V 3 bases and J 3 bases, with 9 bases left between them. Germline V lookup: CDR1 DFQATT, CDR2 SNEGSKA (reference sequence). The CDR3 is 13 residues long.

The gene calls are TRBV5-4 and TRBJ2-3; 11 bases agree with TRBD1. After removal of 4 bases from V and 5 bases from J, the junction contained 6 bases not matched to a gene. CDR1 is SGHNT and CDR2 is YYREEE in the germline V gene (reference sequence). CDR3 size: 15 residues. This CDR3 reads CASSPRTGGGDTQYF. The CDR3 DNA reads as TGTGCCAGCAGCCCCCGGACAGGGGGCGGAGATACGCAGTATTTT.

This clonotype was observed a handful of times. V is TRBV7-8 and J is TRBJ2-7; the D gene is possibly TRBD2 (5 bases). Germline CDR1 SGHVS, CDR2 FQNEAQ. The CDR3 length is 15 residues. Trimming removed 4 bases from V and 3 bases from J, with 16 bases in between. CDR3 nucleotide sequence: TGTGCCAGCAGCTCGTCTACGGGATCCTACTACGAGCAGTACTTC. This sequence encodes CASSSSTGSYYEQYF.

This clonotype turned up a few times. The gene calls are TRBV6-1 and TRBJ2-2; possibly TRBD1 for D (6 bases). Germline assignment: CDR1 MNHNS and CDR2 SASEGT. Trimming removed 2 bases from V and 6 bases from J, with 13 bases in between. This CDR3 comprises 15 residues. CDR3 nucleotides: TGTGCCAGCAGTGAATGGGAAGGGGGAGCCGGGGAGCTGTTTTTT. The encoded protein is CASSEWEGGAGELFF.

As for this clonotype: This may stem from a read error, because a much larger clone lies one nucleotide away. The chain recombines TRBV10-2 with TRBJ1-5; TRBD1 might be the D (6 bases). The V end was cut by 6 bases, the J end by 2 bases, with 17 bases between. The CDR3 length is 16 residues. The germline gives CDR1 WSHSY, CDR2 SAAADI. The CDR3 loop reads CASSDDQGLGNQPQHF. CDR3 bases: TGCGCCAGCAGCGATGACCAGGGGCTAGGCAATCAGCCCCAGCATTTT.

This clonotype was seen a few times. V is TRBV9 and J is TRBJ1-2; 7 bases agree with TRBD1. The germline gives CDR1 SGDLS, CDR2 YYNGEE. V shed 0 bases, J shed 3 bases, and the junction held 2 bases outside the gene matches. The CDR3 has 14 residues. The CDR3, as DNA: TGTGCCAGCAGCGTAGGAGGGGGCCACTATGGCTACACCTTC. It is translated as CASSVGGGHYGYTF.

This clonotype occurred once. The V and J genes are TRBV18 and TRBJ2-5; a possible D gene is TRBD1 (5 bases). The CDR3 length is 15 residues. CDR1 is KGHSH and CDR2 is LQKENI in the germline V gene. V shed 3 bases and J shed 2 bases, with 13 bases lying between them. Here the CDR3 DNA reads TGTGCCAGCTCACCCGAGCGACAGCGACAAGAGACCCAGTACTTC. Translation: CASSPERQRQETQYF.

This clonotype was recorded at least ten times. The chain joins TRBV28 to TRBJ1-5; 7 positions match TRBD1. The V gene end was trimmed by 5 bases and the J gene end by 2 bases; junction bases not matched to a gene: 9. This CDR3 has 16 amino acids. The V gene's germline CDR1 is MDHEN and CDR2 SYDVKM. The CDR3 bases are TGTGCCAGCAGTCCCGGACAGGTATGGGGCAATCAGCCCCAGCATTTT. Translating it yields CASSPGQVWGNQPQHF.

Only one count was recorded for this clonotype. DNA for the CDR3: TGTGCCAGCAGTCCGGAAGGGCGGGAGGACCAATATACGCAGTATTTT. This gives the protein CASSPEGREDQYTQYF. The V call is TRBV12-3 or TRBV12-4, the J call TRBJ2-3; 8 nucleotides match TRBD2. V lost 5 bases to trimming and J lost 7 bases; unmatched junction nucleotides: 14. The CDR3 consists of 16 residues.

The chain employs TRBV7-9 and TRBJ1-1, with D unclear. Germline loops: CDR1 SEHNR, CDR2 FQNEAQ (reference sequence). Deletions cut 5 bases from V and 0 bases from J, with 10 bases between. CDR3 length equals 14 residues. The DNA of the CDR3 is TGTGCCAGCAGCCCGATGAAGGTGAACACTGAAGCTTTCTTT. Residues: CASSPMKVNTEAFF.